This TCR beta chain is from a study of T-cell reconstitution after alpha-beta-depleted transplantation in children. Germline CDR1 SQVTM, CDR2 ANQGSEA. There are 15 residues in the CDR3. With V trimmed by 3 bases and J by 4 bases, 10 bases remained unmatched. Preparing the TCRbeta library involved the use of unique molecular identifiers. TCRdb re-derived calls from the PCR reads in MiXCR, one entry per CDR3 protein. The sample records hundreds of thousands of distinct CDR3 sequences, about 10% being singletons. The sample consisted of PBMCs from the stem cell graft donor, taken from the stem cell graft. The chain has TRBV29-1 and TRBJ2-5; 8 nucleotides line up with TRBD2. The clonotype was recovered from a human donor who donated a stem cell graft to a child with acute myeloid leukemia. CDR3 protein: CSVDGGLGWGETQYF. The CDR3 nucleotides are TGCAGCGTTGATGGGGGACTAGGTTGGGGAGAGACCCAGTACTTC.